Presented here are 28 T cell receptor beta chains from one specimen sequenced in a study of identical twins (dated by TCRdb to the mid-2010s). The method behind the library was 5' RACE. Sequenced on an Illumina HiSeq 2000. TCRdb reanalyzed the raw reads on its own, using fastp at Q25 for trimming and MiXCR for clone calling, and kept in-frame beta chains. For every CDR3 protein sequence, its rows merge into one entry that carries the most common genes and DNA. In all, the sample holds more than 600,000 distinct CDR3 sequences, and 18% of those were seen once. Clones ranked in the top ten supply 13% of the sample. The sample was also reused in another study, on T cells expressing NK-cell markers.

Sequenced material: PBMCs. The receptors were gathered from a woman between 18 and 29 years old in good health.

This clonotype was seen a handful of times. V is TRBV20-1 and J is TRBJ2-2; possibly TRBD2 for D (5 bases). Germline V gene data show CDR1 as DFQATT and CDR2 as SNEGSKA (reference sequence). Between the trimmed V and J ends, which lost 1 base and 5 bases, there was a span of 8 bases. CDR3 length: 13 residues. CDR3 sequence (DNA): TGCAGTGCTAGAGGGCCGGGGACCGGGGAGCTGTTTTTT. Translation gives CSARGPGTGELFF.

The V gene is TRBV9, the J gene TRBJ2-7; D may be TRBD2 (6 bases). V dropped 0 bases and J dropped 3 bases, with 10 bases sitting between them. The CDR3 consists of 14 residues. Per germline, CDR1 SGDLS and CDR2 YYNGEE. The CDR3 protein is CASSVGGTVYEQYF. The CDR3 DNA reads TGTGCCAGCAGCGTAGGAGGGACTGTCTACGAGCAGTACTTC.

The sample holds a few counts of this clonotype. V gene TRBV7-2 combines with J gene TRBJ1-1; D gene unclear. The ends were cut back, 1 base at V and 8 bases at J, with 14 bases in the middle. CDR1 and CDR2 (germline): SGHTA, FQGNSA. The CDR3 covers 14 residues. CDR3 residues: CASSLVAIREEAFF. CDR3 coding DNA: TGTGCCAGCAGCTTAGTAGCGATTCGGGAAGAAGCTTTCTTT.

This clonotype was seen a few times. This sequence joins TRBV9 and TRBJ2-7; the match to TRBD1 covers 7 bases. V was pared by 3 bases and J by 5 bases, with 8 bases of the junction left unmatched. Germline lookup yields CDR1 SGDLS and CDR2 YYNGEE. CDR3 length equals 14 residues. The CDR3 DNA follows: TGTGCCAGCAGCGGAAGACAGGGCACCAACGAGCAGTACTTC. Its translation: CASSGRQGTNEQYF. Full variable domain (missing parts from reference TRBV9 and TRBJ2-7): DSGVTQTPKHLITATGQRVTLRCSPRSGDLSVYWYQQSLDQGLQFLIQYYNGEERAKGNILERFSAQQFPDLHSELNLSSLELGDSALYFCASSGRQGTNEQYFGPGTRLTVT.

The table lists this clonotype with a few counts. The chain is built from TRBV15 and TRBJ1-3, with D perhaps matching TRBD1 (5 bases). With 9 bases removed from V and 0 bases from J, the gap between germline ends came to 9 bases. The CDR3 has 13 amino acids. Germline V CDR1 and CDR2: LNHNV, YYDKDF (reference sequence). The CDR3 bases are TGTGCCACTAGACAGCTCTCTGGAAACACCATATATTTT. Translated: CATRQLSGNTIYF.

This clonotype was recorded a few times. The J gene is TRBJ2-4, the V gene TRBV20-1, with D perhaps TRBD1 or TRBD2 (6 bases each). V was pared by 6 bases and J by 6 bases, with 15 bases between. CDR3 length: 13 residues. Germline lookup yields CDR1 DFQATT and CDR2 SNEGSKA (reference sequence). The CDR3 sequence: CSAAVEGGNIQYF. In nucleotides, the CDR3 is TGCAGTGCAGCCGTGGAGGGGGGAAACATTCAGTACTTC.

This sequence joins TRBV12-3 or TRBV12-4 and TRBJ2-6; 11 positions match TRBD1. V was clipped by 5 bases and J by 1 base; unmatched bases: 7. The CDR3 is 18 amino acids. The CDR3 DNA follows: TGTGCCAGCAGTGTAGGACAGGGGGCGTTTTCTGGGGCCAACGTCCTGACTTTC. This sequence encodes CASSVGQGAFSGANVLTF.

CDR3: CSASGSGAEHYNEQFF. In DNA form, the CDR3 reads TGCAGTGCTAGTGGTTCCGGGGCAGAACACTACAATGAGCAGTTCTTC. This sequence joins TRBV20-1 and TRBJ2-1; D is perhaps TRBD1 or TRBD2 (5 bases each). Germline V gene data show CDR1 as DFQATT and CDR2 as SNEGSKA (reference sequence). The germline V and J ends were trimmed by 3 bases and 3 bases, with 18 bases remaining between them. The CDR3 totals 16 residues.

This clonotype was counted a few times. This sequence joins TRBV7-9 and TRBJ2-7; tentatively, D is TRBD1 (6 bases). The germline V gene has CDR1 SEHNR and CDR2 FQNEAQ (reference sequence). The CDR3 runs to 15 residues. The V end was cut by 4 bases, the J end by 5 bases, with 18 bases between. Here the CDR3 reads CASSSGPGVLDEQYF. The CDR3 region has the DNA TGTGCCAGCAGCTCCGGACCAGGGGTCTTGGACGAGCAGTACTTC.

This clonotype has a count of ten or more. The V gene is TRBV7-2, the J gene TRBJ2-7; TRBD1 or TRBD2 may be the D gene (5 bases each). CDR3 size: 15 residues. The V end lost 0 bases, the J end lost 6 bases, and 15 bases lay between the germline ends. The germline gives CDR1 SGHTA, CDR2 FQGNSA. The chain's CDR3 is CASSLAPGSSGEQYF. The CDR3 coding sequence is TGTGCCAGCAGCTTAGCGCCAGGGAGCAGCGGCGAGCAGTACTTC.

The chain has TRBV7-2 and TRBJ1-5; no clear D. CDR1 is SGHTA, CDR2 FQGNSA, per germline. CDR3 length equals 15 residues. Between the trimmed V and J ends, which lost 5 bases and 7 bases, there was a span of 18 bases. CDR3 DNA: TGTGCCAGCAGCCTCCTTCTAGGAGAAGTACAGCCCCAGCATTTT. It yields the protein CASSLLLGEVQPQHF.

In its sample, this clonotype was seen once. This rearrangement joins TRBV15 to TRBJ2-5; 11 bases are shared with TRBD2. V lost 5 bases to trimming and J lost 3 bases; unmatched junction nucleotides: 11. The germline V gene encodes CDR1 LNHNV and CDR2 YYDKDF (reference sequence). The CDR3 contains 17 residues. Here the CDR3 reads CATSPYPTSGAKETQYF. The CDR3 DNA is TGTGCCACCAGCCCATACCCGACTAGCGGGGCCAAAGAGACCCAGTACTTC.

There are a few counts of this clonotype. The J gene is TRBJ1-1, the V gene TRBV20-1; tentatively, D is TRBD1 (5 bases). Germline values: CDR1 DFQATT, CDR2 SNEGSKA (reference sequence). V lost 3 bases and J lost 3, with 14 bases in between. The CDR3 runs 14 residues. Written as DNA, the CDR3 is TGCAGTGCTAGGGGTTGGGGGATGGACACTGAAGCTTTCTTT. It specifies CSARGWGMDTEAFF.

The CDR3 coding sequence is TGCAGTGCTATTCCTAGAGATACGCAGTATTTT. Protein: CSAIPRDTQYF. This chain links TRBV20-1 with TRBJ2-3; no clear D. Germline V gives CDR1 DFQATT, CDR2 SNEGSKA (reference sequence). V lost 4 bases to trimming and J lost 5 bases, with 7 bases between them. The CDR3 spans 11 residues.

This clonotype was observed a handful of times. The V call is TRBV5-1, the J call TRBJ1-1, with 8 bases aligning to TRBD1. Germline-derived CDR1 and CDR2 are SGHRS and YFSETQ. There are 13 residues in the CDR3. V lost 3 bases to trimming and J lost 4 bases; unmatched junction nucleotides: 2. CDR3 DNA: TGCGCCAGCAGCTCAGGGGGCATCACTGAAGCTTTCTTT. Its protein is CASSSGGITEAFF.

The V gene is TRBV14, the J gene TRBJ2-7, with 11 nucleotides matching TRBD1. V shed 4 bases and J 4 bases; nucleotides not matched to a gene: 9. The germline CDR1 and CDR2 sequences are SGHDN and FVKESK. The CDR3 totals 16 residues. The CDR3, as DNA: TGTGCCAGCAGCCCCTATCCCGGACAGGGGGCATACGAGCAGTACTTC. It specifies CASSPYPGQGAYEQYF.

This clonotype has just a few counts. This sequence joins TRBV7-2 and TRBJ1-2; 8 bases line up with TRBD1. Germline lookup yields CDR1 SGHTA and CDR2 FQGNSA. This CDR3 spans 16 amino acids. The V and J ends lost 5 bases and 2 bases, in that order; junction bases with no gene match: 10. The chain's CDR3 is CASSRSWTGPNYGYTF. The CDR3 DNA is TGTGCCAGCAGCAGAAGCTGGACAGGGCCGAACTATGGCTACACCTTC.

Details on this clonotype: A read error may explain this, as a much larger clone is one base away. The rearrangement links TRBV6-5 to TRBJ2-1; 7 bases are shared with TRBD2. Germline-derived CDR1 and CDR2 are MNHEY and SVGAGI. The length of the CDR3 is 15 residues. CDR3 sequence (DNA): TGTACCAGCAGTTACGGGGGGAGCTCCTACAATGAGCAGTTCTTC. This codes for CTSSYGGSSYNEQFF.

The chain combines TRBV10-3 with TRBJ2-7; 10 nucleotides agree with TRBD2. The CDR3 spans 15 residues. Germline trimming cut 3 bases from V and 4 bases from J; bases unmatched to any gene: 6. Germline CDR1 ENHRY, CDR2 SYGVKD. Here the CDR3 reads CAISDAAGGRYEQYF. As DNA, the CDR3 is TGTGCCATCAGTGACGCAGCGGGAGGGAGATACGAGCAGTACTTC.

This clonotype was observed a handful of times. The V and J genes are TRBV5-6 and TRBJ2-5; unclear D gene. CDR1 is SGHDT, CDR2 YYEEEE, per germline. With 3 bases removed from V and 5 bases from J, the gap between germline ends came to 11 bases. The CDR3 runs to 13 residues. Here the CDR3 reads CASSWLDQETQYF. The CDR3 DNA sequence: TGTGCCAGCAGCTGGTTGGATCAGGAGACCCAGTACTTC.

The DNA of the CDR3 is TGTGCCAGCAGCCGACGGAGGGACCCAGCTTTCTTT. Its protein is CASSRRRDPAFF. The chain joins TRBV7-2 to TRBJ1-1; a possible D gene is TRBD1 (5 bases). Germline CDR1 is SGHTA and CDR2 is FQGNSA. The CDR3 loop spans 12 amino acids. V was shortened by 5 bases and J by 10 bases, with 14 bases between the two germline ends.

This clonotype was seen a handful of times. The V and J genes are TRBV7-9 and TRBJ2-7, with 10 bases matching TRBD2. V dropped 2 bases and J dropped 2; count of bases not matched to a gene: 6. Germline CDR1 is SEHNR and CDR2 is FQNEAQ (reference sequence). The CDR3 extends over 16 amino acids. CDR3 residues: CASSLRLAGAAYEQYF. The CDR3 DNA follows: TGTGCCAGCAGCTTAAGGCTAGCGGGGGCCGCCTACGAGCAGTACTTC.

In its sample, this clonotype was seen a few times. The chain links TRBV6-5 to TRBJ2-1; unclear D gene. Trimming pared 0 bases from V and 9 bases from J, leaving 15 bases between. From germline, CDR1 is MNHEY and CDR2 SVGAGI. The length of the CDR3 is 15 residues. CDR3 in amino acids: CASSYSASNRAEQFF. CDR3 bases: TGTGCCAGCAGTTACTCGGCGAGTAATCGGGCTGAGCAGTTCTTC.

This clonotype has only a few counts. V gene TRBV6-1 combines with J gene TRBJ2-1; 8 bases agree with TRBD2. Per the germline V gene, CDR1 is MNHNS and CDR2 is SASEGT. This CDR3 region has 16 residues. The V gene end was trimmed by 6 bases and the J gene end by 0 bases; junction bases not matched to a gene: 7. The CDR3 coding sequence is TGTGCCAGCAGGCCCACTAGCGGTAGCTCCTACAATGAGCAGTTCTTC. This codes for CASRPTSGSSYNEQFF.

The V call is TRBV12-3 or TRBV12-4, the J call TRBJ1-5; possible D gene TRBD1, 5 bases. Between the trimmed V and J ends, which lost 3 bases and 6 bases, there was a span of 12 bases. The CDR3 covers 14 residues. CDR3 loop: CASSLEGMVQPQHF. The CDR3 DNA reads TGTGCCAGCAGTTTGGAGGGGATGGTTCAGCCCCAGCATTTT.

This clonotype was seen a handful of times. CDR3 DNA sequence: TGCAGTGCTAGGGATTCCAGGGGGAATACGCAGTATTTT. The encoded protein is CSARDSRGNTQYF. This sequence joins TRBV20-1 and TRBJ2-3; the match to TRBD1 covers 7 bases. Germline trimming cut 3 bases from V and 7 bases from J; bases unmatched to any gene: 7. From germline, CDR1 is DFQATT and CDR2 SNEGSKA (reference sequence). This CDR3 is 13 amino acids long.

This chain links TRBV14 with TRBJ1-1; no reliable D call. V lost 1 base, J lost 11 bases, and 14 bases lay in between. Germline V CDR1 and CDR2: SGHDN, FVKESK. This CDR3 has 13 residues. CDR3 coding DNA: TGTGCCAGCAGCCAAGTTTTTCGGAGCAGGGCTTTCTTT. Translated, it gives CASSQVFRSRAFF.

This clonotype has ten or more counts. The rearrangement joins TRBV12-3 or TRBV12-4 to TRBJ1-2, with 9 bases identical to TRBD1. The CDR3 has 15 residues. V lost 5 bases and J lost 5; bases outside the gene matches: 9. CDR3 DNA: TGTGCCAGCAGTAAGGGACAGGGCCCCTATTATGGCTACACCTTC. This sequence encodes CASSKGQGPYYGYTF.